The clone carrying this T cell receptor beta chain was counted between two and nine times. Antigen unknown. TCR beta CDR3 regions were amplified from RNA transcripts. During a first-round RT-PCR of the TCR CDR3, the HTBI primer set was used. TCRdb reprocessed the multiplex PCR reads via MiXCR and lists one record per CDR3 protein. The data show 700,000 or so distinct CDR3 sequences, more than 14% seen once. Germline V CDR1 and CDR2: MNHNS, SASEGT. V lost 5 bases and J 6 bases, leaving 17 bases between the germline ends. This CDR3 spans 15 amino acids. The sample is drawn from a study of T cells in Graves' hyperthyroidism and ophthalmopathy. Whole-study findings and limits: Blood also held most thyroid clonotypes expanded beyond 0.001.

The chain couples TRBV6-1 to TRBJ1-5; a weak D match, TRBD1 (6 bases). This clonotype originated in a woman in her 50s with Graves' ophthalmopathy. Material for sequencing was blood. The CDR3 region has the DNA TGTGCCAGCAGTAGAACGACAGGTTTGGCTCAGCCCCAGCATTTT. Protein product: CASSRTTGLAQPQHF.